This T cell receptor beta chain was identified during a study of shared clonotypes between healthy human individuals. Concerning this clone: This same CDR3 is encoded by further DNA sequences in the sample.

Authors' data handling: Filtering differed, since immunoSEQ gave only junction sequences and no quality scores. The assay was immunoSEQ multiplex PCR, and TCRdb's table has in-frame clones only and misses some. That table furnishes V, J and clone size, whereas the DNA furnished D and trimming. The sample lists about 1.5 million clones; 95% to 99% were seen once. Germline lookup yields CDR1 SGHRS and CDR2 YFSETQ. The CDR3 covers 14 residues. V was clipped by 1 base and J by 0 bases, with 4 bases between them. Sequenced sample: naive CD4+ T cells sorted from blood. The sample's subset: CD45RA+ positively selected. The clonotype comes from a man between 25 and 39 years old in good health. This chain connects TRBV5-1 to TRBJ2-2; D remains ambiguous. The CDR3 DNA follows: TGCGCCAGCAGCTTGAGTTCGAACACCGGGGAGCTGTTTTTT. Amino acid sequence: CASSLSSNTGELFF. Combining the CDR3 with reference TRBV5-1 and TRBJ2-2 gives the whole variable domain KAGVTQTPRYLIKTRGQQVTLSCSPISGHRSVSWYQQTPGQGLQFLFEYFSETQRNKGNFPGRFSGRQFSNSRSEMNVSTLELGDSALYLCASSLSSNTGELFFGEGSRLTVL.